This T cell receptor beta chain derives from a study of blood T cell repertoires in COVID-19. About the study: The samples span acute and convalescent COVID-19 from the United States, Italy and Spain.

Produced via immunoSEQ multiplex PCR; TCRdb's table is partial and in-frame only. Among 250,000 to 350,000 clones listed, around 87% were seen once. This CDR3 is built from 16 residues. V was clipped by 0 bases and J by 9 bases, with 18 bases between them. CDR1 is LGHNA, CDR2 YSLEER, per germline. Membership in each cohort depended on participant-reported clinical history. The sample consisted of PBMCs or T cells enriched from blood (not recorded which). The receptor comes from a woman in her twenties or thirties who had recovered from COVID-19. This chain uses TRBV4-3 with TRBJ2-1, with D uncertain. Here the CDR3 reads CASSQDLGTATGEQFF. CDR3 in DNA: TGCGCCAGCAGCCAAGACTTGGGCACGGCCACTGGTGAGCAGTTCTTC.